This T cell receptor beta chain was captured by sequencing in a study of blood T cell repertoires in COVID-19. About the research overall: The origin of the acute and convalescent COVID-19 samples was the United States, Italy and Spain. Nucleic acid was either cDNA or gDNA, and it came from T cells, B-cell-depleted T cells, or PBMCs.

Trimming cost V 2 bases and J 1 base, with 9 bases left between them. The length of the CDR3 is 14 residues. The germline V gene encodes CDR1 SGHRS and CDR2 YFSETQ. In the original workflow: For nucleated cells, counts were estimated from reference gene primer amplification. Method: immunoSEQ multiplex PCR; TCRdb's copy keeps in-frame clones and lacks some. V, J and clone size are taken as reported in that table, and D and trimming were inferred from the DNA itself. The sample includes 130,000 to 150,000 clones, 81% of them seen just once. This receptor was taken from a human donor with acute or convalescent COVID-19. The donor label of this sample is uncertain. This chain uses TRBV5-1 with TRBJ1-2, with D possibly matching TRBD1 (6 bases). Source material: peripheral blood. This CDR3 is CASSFQGINYGYTF. CDR3 DNA: TGCGCCAGCAGCTTTCAGGGGATTAACTATGGCTACACCTTC. Combining the CDR3 with reference TRBV5-1 and TRBJ1-2 gives the whole variable domain KAGVTQTPRYLIKTRGQQVTLSCSPISGHRSVSWYQQTPGQGLQFLFEYFSETQRNKGNFPGRFSGRQFSNSRSEMNVSTLELGDSALYLCASSFQGINYGYTFGSGTRLTVV.